One and the same sample provided the 26 T cell receptor beta chains below, sequenced in a study of control samples from healthy donors and cancer patients. TCRdb's table, derived via immunoSEQ multiplex PCR, lists solely in-frame clones and lacks some. The table shows about 230,000 clones, with over 75% occurring only once. Sequenced input: PBMCs. These receptors came from a woman in her sixties with lung cancer.

The CDR3 protein is CASSWDGNQPQHF. The CDR3 DNA sequence: TGTGCCAGCAGCTGGGACGGGAATCAGCCCCAGCATTTT. The chain uses TRBV14 and TRBJ1-5, with D perhaps TRBD1 (5 bases). CDR3 length equals 13 residues. V lost 5 bases, J lost 4 bases, and 9 bases lay in between. Germline V gives CDR1 SGHDN, CDR2 FVKESK.

The chain joins TRBV7-8 to TRBJ1-1; D gene ambiguous. This CDR3 comprises 15 residues. The V gene lost 2 bases and the J gene lost 2 bases, with 12 bases spanning the gap. In germline, CDR1 is SGHVS, CDR2 FQNEAQ. In DNA, the CDR3 is TGTGCCAGCAGCTTATTCGGGAGCAGAAACACTGAAGCTTTCTTT. Protein sequence: CASSLFGSRNTEAFF.

This sequence joins TRBV10-1 and TRBJ2-7; 8 bases map to TRBD2. Per germline, CDR1 WNHNN and CDR2 SYGVQD (reference sequence). The CDR3 is made up of 13 amino acids. V lost 5 bases to trimming and J lost 4 bases; unmatched junction nucleotides: 4. Here the CDR3 reads CASSPTSGYEQYF. The CDR3 nucleotides read TGCGCCAGCAGTCCAACTAGCGGATACGAGCAGTACTTC.

As to this clone: An end of the junction differs from the germline gene, which may be a read error. The genes are TRBV19 and TRBJ2-7, with 15 bases aligning to TRBD2. CDR1 is LNHDA, CDR2 SQIVND, per germline (reference sequence). The CDR3 is 19 residues long. Here the CDR3 reads CASIIGGTSGGHRVYEQYF. CDR3 DNA: TGTGCCAGTATTATAGGAGGGACTAGCGGGGGGCACAGAGTCTACGAGCAGTACTTC.

The chain links TRBV7-9 to TRBJ2-1; 7 bases line up with TRBD2. The germline V gene encodes CDR1 SEHNR and CDR2 FQNEAQ (reference sequence). V was clipped by 5 bases and J by 2 bases; unmatched bases: 6. The CDR3 consists of 15 residues. CDR3 bases: TGTGCCAGCAGCCGAACCAGCGGGGCCTACAATGAGCAGTTCTTC. Protein: CASSRTSGAYNEQFF.

The chain has TRBV6-1 and TRBJ1-6; no firm D call. Germline CDR1 reads MNHNS; CDR2 reads SASEGT. CDR3 length equals 16 residues. Trimming took off 1 base at V and 10 bases at J, with 17 bases between the two ends. In nucleotides, the CDR3 is TGTGCCAGCAGTGAAGTTGTCGGTGGGCCAAGATCACCCCTCCACTTT. Its protein product is CASSEVVGGPRSPLHF.

The rearrangement links TRBV12-3 or TRBV12-4 to TRBJ1-1; D uncertain. CDR3 length equals 12 residues. V was clipped by 5 bases and J by 8 bases, with 12 bases between them. The CDR3 nucleotides read TGTGCCAGCAGTCCCGGACCCGGGGAAGCTTTCTTT. Its protein is CASSPGPGEAFF.

The chain is built from TRBV29-1 and TRBJ2-1; the D call may be TRBD1 or TRBD2 (5 bases each). Looked up from germline, CDR1 is SQVTM and CDR2 is ANQGSEA. This CDR3 is 12 amino acids long. V lost 6 bases to trimming and J lost 5 bases, with 11 bases between them. CDR3 sequence: CSVGEFDNEQFF. Here the CDR3 DNA reads TGCAGCGTGGGGGAGTTCGACAATGAGCAGTTCTTC.

V is TRBV7-9 and J is TRBJ2-7, with 10 bases aligning to TRBD2. There are 16 residues in the CDR3. The germline V gene encodes CDR1 SEHNR and CDR2 FQNEAQ (reference sequence). The V and J ends lost 4 bases and 4 bases, in that order; junction bases with no gene match: 10. DNA for the CDR3: TGTGCCAGCAGCTCACCGCTCAGCGGGAGGGCGTACGAGCAGTACTTC. This sequence encodes CASSSPLSGRAYEQYF.

This chain connects TRBV12-2 to TRBJ2-2. TRBV12-2 represents a pseudogene. There are 19 residues in the CDR3. The CDR3 loop reads CASRLAFKGEHANTGELFF. DNA of the CDR3: TGTGCAAGTCGCTTAGCGTTTAAGGGTGAACACGCGAACACCGGGGAGCTGTTTTTT.

J is TRBJ1-4 and V is TRBV19; 7 positions match TRBD1. Germline V CDR1 and CDR2: LNHDA, SQIVND (reference sequence). CDR3 length equals 14 residues. After removal of 9 bases from V and 8 bases from J, the junction contained 12 bases not matched to a gene. CDR3: CASATWDSTEKLFF. The CDR3 region has the DNA TGTGCCAGCGCAACGTGGGACAGTACCGAAAAACTGTTTTTT.

This clone was recorded once. The chain couples TRBV10-3 to TRBJ1-4; no clear D. The germline CDR1 and CDR2 sequences are ENHRY and SYGVKD. V lost 4 bases and J lost 5, with 8 bases in between. The CDR3 is 13 residues long. The chain's CDR3 is CAISASGNEKLFF. The CDR3 coding sequence is TGTGCCATCAGTGCCTCGGGGAATGAAAAACTGTTTTTT.

This chain uses TRBV10-1 with TRBJ2-1; 7 nucleotides line up with TRBD2. Germline trimming cut 3 bases from V and 5 bases from J; bases unmatched to any gene: 7. The CDR3 sequence is 15 residues long. Per germline, CDR1 WNHNN and CDR2 SYGVQD (reference sequence). For the CDR3, the DNA is TGCGCCAGCAGTGAAGGCGGGAGAGGGAACAATGAGCAGTTCTTC. It is translated as CASSEGGRGNNEQFF.

This clone appeared once. The chain has TRBV9 and TRBJ1-2; weak D call: TRBD1 (6 bases). This CDR3 has 12 amino acids. The germline V gene has CDR1 SGDLS and CDR2 YYNGEE. Trimming shortened V by 0 bases and J by 9 bases, and 9 bases separated the two germline ends. CDR3 region: CASSVDQGRYTF. CDR3 coding DNA: TGTGCCAGCAGCGTAGACCAGGGGCGCTACACCTTC.

Only one count was recorded for this clone. The chain carries TRBV5-1 and TRBJ2-3; D call uncertain. The CDR3 contains 13 residues. Germline values: CDR1 SGHRS, CDR2 YFSETQ. V shed 7 bases and J shed 2 bases, with 11 bases lying between them. DNA for the CDR3: TGCGCCAGCCGAAAGCGAAACACAGATACGCAGTATTTT. Translation gives CASRKRNTDTQYF.

V gene TRBV6-5 combines with J gene TRBJ2-7; D is possibly TRBD1 or TRBD2 (6 bases each). Trimming cost V 6 bases and J 2 bases, with 11 bases left between them. The CDR3 is 13 amino acids. Germline lookup yields CDR1 MNHEY and CDR2 SVGAGI. The CDR3 loop is CASRGGAAYEQYF. CDR3 DNA: TGTGCCAGCAGGGGGGGCGCAGCCTACGAGCAGTACTTC.

The gene calls are TRBV2 and TRBJ2-7; 9 nucleotides match TRBD1. The CDR3 length is 16 residues. J gave up 5 bases and V 7 bases, and 15 bases lay outside the gene matches. Germline loops: CDR1 SNHLY, CDR2 FYNNEI. The CDR3 sequence: CASIRDRDREVDEQYF. The DNA for the CDR3 is TGTGCCAGCATCCGGGACAGGGACCGTGAAGTGGACGAGCAGTACTTC.

V is TRBV4-1 and J is TRBJ1-4; D uncertain. Germline V lookup: CDR1 MGHRA, CDR2 YSYEKL. The length of the CDR3 is 14 residues. With 0 bases removed from V and 4 bases from J, the gap between germline ends came to 6 bases. The DNA for the CDR3 is TGCGCCAGCAGCCAAGACATCCTTAATGAAAAACTGTTTTTT. This sequence encodes CASSQDILNEKLFF.

The rearrangement joins TRBV12-3 or TRBV12-4 to TRBJ1-1; D uncertain. This CDR3 is built from 12 residues. V shed 6 bases and J shed 4 bases, with 9 bases lying between them. CDR3 sequence reads: CASREGGTEAFF. CDR3 DNA: TGTGCCAGCAGGGAAGGTGGCACTGAAGCTTTCTTT.

The chain joins TRBV5-1 to TRBJ2-3; TRBD1 aligns across 10 bases. The CDR3 has 15 residues. V lost 7 bases to trimming and J lost 0 bases; unmatched junction nucleotides: 5. Germline assignment: CDR1 SGHRS and CDR2 YFSETQ. This CDR3 is CASGGTGASTDTQYF. CDR3 nucleotides: TGCGCCAGCGGAGGGACAGGGGCTAGCACAGATACGCAGTATTTT.

V gene TRBV9 combines with J gene TRBJ2-3; TRBD1 or TRBD2 may be the D gene (5 bases each). The CDR3 is 11 amino acids. Trimming took off 3 bases at V and 11 bases at J, with 10 bases between the two ends. CDR1 SGDLS and CDR2 YYNGEE come from the germline V gene. The CDR3 DNA sequence: TGTGCCAGCAGCGCCCGGGACCAGCAGTATTTT. Encoded protein: CASSARDQQYF.

V and J are TRBV5-5 and TRBJ1-4; tentative D call: TRBD1 (5 bases). Germline-derived CDR1 and CDR2 are SGHKS and YYEKEE (reference sequence). There are 15 residues in the CDR3. V was cut by 3 bases and J by 1 base, with 10 bases left in between. In DNA, the CDR3 is TGTGCCAGCAGCTGGGGGGAACTAACTAATGAAAAACTGTTTTTT. It yields the protein CASSWGELTNEKLFF.

The chain joins TRBV30 to TRBJ2-7; D may match TRBD1 or TRBD2 (5 bases each). Trimming pared 0 bases from V and 3 bases from J, leaving 6 bases between. The CDR3 covers 12 residues. The germline gives CDR1 GTSNPN, CDR2 SVGIG (reference sequence). CDR3 protein: CAWSVGGYEQYF. For the CDR3, the DNA is TGTGCCTGGAGTGTTGGGGGCTACGAGCAGTACTTC.

The gene calls are TRBV7-9 and TRBJ2-1, with D tentatively TRBD2 (6 bases). CDR1 is SEHNR and CDR2 is FQNEAQ in the germline V gene (reference sequence). V lost 5 bases and J lost 0, with 11 bases in between. CDR3 length: 15 residues. The CDR3 loop reads CASSHLSGSYNEQFF. The CDR3 DNA follows: TGTGCCAGCAGCCACCTTAGCGGCTCCTACAATGAGCAGTTCTTC.

The CDR3 nucleotides are TGTGCCAGTAGTATTCGGGTCCAAGAGACCCAGTACTTC. This encodes CASSIRVQETQYF. The chain recombines TRBV19 with TRBJ2-5; D unresolved. The CDR3 is 13 amino acids. V lost 3 bases, J lost 1 base, and 6 bases lay in between. Germline V gene lookup returns CDR1 LNHDA and CDR2 SQIVND (reference sequence).

This clone was observed a handful of times. The chain uses TRBV7-2 and TRBJ2-1; the match to TRBD2 covers 10 bases. V trimming: 5 bases; J trimming: 9 bases; junction bases outside the gene matches: 16. Per germline, CDR1 SGHTA and CDR2 FQGNSA. This CDR3 comprises 17 residues. The CDR3 region has the DNA TGTGCCAGCAGCCCCCGGGTGGGAGCGGGAGGGCAGGGTGAGCAGTTCTTC. Protein product: CASSPRVGAGGQGEQFF.